These 11 T cell receptor beta chains share one sample of origin, sequenced in a study of blood T cell repertoires in COVID-19. Some clones are missing from TCRdb's copy, which holds only in-frame ones; the method was immunoSEQ multiplex PCR. This table holds 120,000 to 150,000 clones, over 65% found once. The sample was peripheral blood. These receptors were collected from a human donor in a cohort sampled during active COVID-19.

This chain links TRBV2 with TRBJ1-5; TRBD1 might be the D (6 bases). Germline CDR1 is SNHLY and CDR2 is FYNNEI. Between the trimmed V and J ends, which lost 7 bases and 5 bases, there was a span of 15 bases. The CDR3 extends over 14 amino acids. CDR3 protein: CASNVQGRDQPQHF. DNA of the CDR3: TGTGCCAGCAATGTCCAGGGGAGGGATCAGCCCCAGCATTTT.

By share, this clone counts as medium-sized. The chain links TRBV7-9 to TRBJ2-7; 10 nucleotides line up with TRBD1. The CDR3 spans 15 residues. The ends lost 5 bases at V and 5 bases at J; junction bases unmatched: 9. The germline gives CDR1 SEHNR, CDR2 FQNEAQ (reference sequence). Here the CDR3 reads CASSLGQGEGNEQYF. As DNA, the CDR3 is TGTGCCAGCAGCCTAGGACAGGGGGAAGGGAACGAGCAGTACTTC.

CDR3 loop: CASLEVVGQYF. CDR3 nucleotides: TGTGCCAGCCTAGAAGTGGTGGGGCAGTACTTC. V gene TRBV2 combines with J gene TRBJ2-7, with D hard to call. Germline CDR1 reads SNHLY; CDR2 reads FYNNEI. The CDR3 length is 11 residues. Between the trimmed V and J ends, which lost 8 bases and 9 bases, there was a span of 14 bases.

V is TRBV2 and J is TRBJ2-7; the D gene is possibly TRBD1 (6 bases). CDR3 size: 12 residues. Germline-derived CDR1 and CDR2 are SNHLY and FYNNEI. V was trimmed by 10 bases and J by 3 bases, leaving 13 bases between them. CDR3 sequence: CATSADSYEQYF. The CDR3, as DNA: TGTGCCACCAGCGCGGACAGCTACGAGCAGTACTTC.

The gene calls are TRBV7-8 and TRBJ1-2, with 11 bases aligning to TRBD1. Germline values: CDR1 SGHVS, CDR2 FQNEAQ. CDR3 size: 13 residues. The J segment lost 10 bases and the V segment lost 2 bases, leaving 3 bases of the junction unmatched. CDR3 protein: CASSLTGQGAYTF. CDR3 sequence (DNA): TGTGCCAGCAGCTTAACAGGACAGGGGGCCTACACCTTC. Looking up the rest from reference TRBV7-8 and TRBJ1-2 gives the full variable domain: GAGVSQSPRYKVAKRGQDVALRCDPISGHVSLFWYQQALGQGPEFLTYFQNEAQLDKSGLPSDRFFAERPEGSVSTLKIQRTQQEDSAVYLCASSLTGQGAYTFGSGTRLTVV.

This clone was seen just once. This rearrangement joins TRBV15 to TRBJ1-2, with 7 bases identical to TRBD1. The J segment lost 4 bases and the V segment lost 1 base, leaving 6 bases of the junction unmatched. The CDR3 runs 15 residues. Looked up from germline, CDR1 is LNHNV and CDR2 is YYDKDF (reference sequence). This CDR3 is CATSRAKQGIYGYTF. As DNA, the CDR3 is TGTGCCACCAGCAGAGCCAAACAGGGGATCTATGGCTACACCTTC. The full variable domain, its missing parts supplied by reference TRBV15 and TRBJ1-2, is DAMVIQNPRYQVTQFGKPVTLSCSQTLNHNVMYWYQQKSSQAPKLLFHYYDKDFNNEADTPDNFQSRRPNTSFCFLDIRSPGLGDTAMYLCATSRAKQGIYGYTFGSGTRLTVV.

CDR3 in DNA: TGTGCCAGCAGTTTTGCGGGGGAAGAGACCCAGTACTTC. Translation: CASSFAGEETQYF. This sequence joins TRBV6-5 and TRBJ2-5, with 7 bases matching TRBD2. Germline V gene data show CDR1 as MNHEY and CDR2 as SVGAGI. With V trimmed by 4 bases and J by 3 bases, 2 bases remained unmatched. This CDR3 has 13 amino acids.

J is TRBJ2-3 and V is TRBV5-8, with a possible D match to TRBD2 (6 bases). The CDR3 has 16 residues. With 1 base removed from V and 3 bases from J, the gap between germline ends came to 15 bases. Germline values: CDR1 SGHTS, CDR2 YDEGEE. Here the CDR3 reads CASSLNFVAGTDTQYF. CDR3 DNA sequence: TGTGCCAGCAGCTTGAATTTTGTGGCGGGGACAGATACGCAGTATTTT.

This chain connects TRBV6-5 to TRBJ1-1, with 11 bases that match TRBD1. Germline V gene data show CDR1 as MNHEY and CDR2 as SVGAGI. There are 13 residues in the CDR3. J was trimmed by 7 bases and V by 6 bases; bases with no gene match: 4. In nucleotides, the CDR3 is TGTGCCAGCAGGTCCGGGACAGGGGGTGAAGCTTTCTTT. Its protein product is CASRSGTGGEAFF.

This chain connects TRBV4-2 to TRBJ2-1; 7 bases align to TRBD2. The J segment lost 2 bases and the V segment lost 3 bases, leaving 7 bases of the junction unmatched. Germline values: CDR1 LGHNA, CDR2 YNFKEQ. The CDR3 length is 16 residues. The CDR3 nucleotides are TGTGCCAGCAGCCAGGAAGCGGGGCGGACCTACAATGAGCAGTTCTTC. It translates to CASSQEAGRTYNEQFF.

The chain has TRBV28 and TRBJ1-4; 7 bases agree with TRBD1. The V and J ends lost 8 bases and 7 bases, in that order; junction bases with no gene match: 4. CDR3 size: 12 residues. The germline V gene has CDR1 MDHEN and CDR2 SYDVKM. The CDR3 protein is CASEHRGEKLFF. DNA of the CDR3: TGTGCCAGCGAACACAGGGGTGAAAAACTGTTTTTT.